The 6 T cell receptor beta chains below all came from one sample that was sequenced in a study of blood T cell repertoires in COVID-19. Assay used: immunoSEQ multiplex PCR; TCRdb lists only in-frame clones, some missing. The sample has 130,000 or so clones, approximately 84% seen once. Sequenced sample: peripheral blood. These receptor sequences come from a man between 60 and 75 years old with acute or convalescent COVID-19.

The table lists this clone with a few counts. The rearrangement links TRBV19 to TRBJ1-4; D perhaps matches TRBD1 (6 bases). The length of the CDR3 is 14 residues. Germline assignment: CDR1 LNHDA and CDR2 SQIVND (reference sequence). The V gene lost 5 bases and the J gene lost 6 bases, with 13 bases spanning the gap. The CDR3, as DNA: TGTGCCAGTAGTGAACAGGGAAATTATGAAAAACTGTTTTTT. Protein sequence: CASSEQGNYEKLFF.

This clone has only one observation. The rearrangement links TRBV5-1 to TRBJ2-7; 8 nucleotides match TRBD1. The CDR3 has 14 amino acids. CDR1 SGHRS and CDR2 YFSETQ come from the germline V gene. V dropped 4 bases and J dropped 3; count of bases not matched to a gene: 6. CDR3 sequence (DNA): TGCGCCAGCAGCCTCGGACAGGGTTACTACGAGCAGTACTTC. Translated, it gives CASSLGQGYYEQYF.

The CDR3 bases are TGTGCCAGCAGCCGCGCCACCGGGACAGGGGGCTTGGGAAACTATGGCTACACCTTC. It is translated as CASSRATGTGGLGNYGYTF. V gene TRBV7-9 combines with J gene TRBJ1-2, with TRBD1 matching over 12 bases. V was clipped by 5 bases and J by 2 bases; unmatched bases: 15. The CDR3 extends over 19 amino acids. The germline gives CDR1 SEHNR, CDR2 FQNEAQ (reference sequence).

The chain combines TRBV10-3 with TRBJ2-5, with 7 bases that match TRBD1. J gave up 5 bases and V 2 bases, and 5 bases lay outside the gene matches. This CDR3 region has 14 residues. The germline CDR1 and CDR2 sequences are ENHRY and SYGVKD. The CDR3 sequence: CAISEGQVRETQYF. The CDR3 nucleotides read TGTGCCATCAGTGAGGGACAGGTACGCGAGACCCAGTACTTC.

The J gene is TRBJ2-1, the V gene TRBV4-2; TRBD2 agrees at 11 bases. The germline V gene has CDR1 LGHNA and CDR2 YNFKEQ. CDR3 length: 17 residues. V was pared by 5 bases and J by 0 bases, with 6 bases of the junction left unmatched. CDR3 bases: TGTGCCAGCAGCAGACCGGGACTAGCGGCCTCCTACAATGAGCAGTTCTTC. This codes for CASSRPGLAASYNEQFF.

V gene TRBV30 combines with J gene TRBJ2-7; 12 bases are a match to TRBD2. Germline trimming cut 5 bases from V and 5 bases from J; bases unmatched to any gene: 10. There are 15 residues in the CDR3. CDR1 GTSNPN and CDR2 SVGIG come from the germline V gene (reference sequence). Written as DNA, the CDR3 is TGTGCCTGGGGAAAAGGACTAGCGGGGTCCGACGAGCAGTACTTC. Protein: CAWGKGLAGSDEQYF.